This TCR beta chain derives from a study of regulatory T cells in long-lasting Graves disease. About the research overall: Patients met the persistent Graves' disease definition after over 5 years of antithyroid drugs with positive TSH receptor antibodies.

The CDR3 spans 15 residues. V lost 6 bases and J lost 8; bases outside the gene matches: 13. To make TCR beta libraries, researchers used iRepertoire HTBI primers and Arm-PCR of CDR3 regions. Using its own MiXCR run on the multiplex PCR reads, TCRdb lists one record per CDR3 protein. Of around 400,000 distinct CDR3 sequences in the sample, roughly 24% are singletons; the top ten hold approximately 27%. Time point denoted: persistent/refractory GD, antithyroid drugs over 5 years with positive TRAb. TCR sequences were obtained from RNA taken from PBMCs. This clonotype was seen a few times. The clonotype was recovered from a woman in her forties with Graves disease. Source: peripheral blood mononuclear cells (PBMCs), taken when the disease was refractory, from a patient treated with antithyroid drugs. The chain uses TRBV12-3 or TRBV12-4 and TRBJ2-4; 7 positions match TRBD1. CDR3 residues: CASSETTGTVDIQYF. CDR3 DNA sequence: TGTGCCAGCAGCGAAACGACAGGGACGGTGGACATTCAGTACTTC.